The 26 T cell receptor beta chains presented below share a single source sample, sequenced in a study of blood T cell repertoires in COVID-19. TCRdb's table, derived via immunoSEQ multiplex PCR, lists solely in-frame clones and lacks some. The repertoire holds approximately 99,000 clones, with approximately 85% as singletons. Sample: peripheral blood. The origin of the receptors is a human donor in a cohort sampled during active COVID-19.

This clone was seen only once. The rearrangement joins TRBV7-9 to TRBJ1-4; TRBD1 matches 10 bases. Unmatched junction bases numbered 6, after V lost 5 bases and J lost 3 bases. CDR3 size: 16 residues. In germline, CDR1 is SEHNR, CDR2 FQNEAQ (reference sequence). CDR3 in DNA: TGTGCCAGCAGCCCTAGACAGGGGGCCGCTAATGAAAAACTGTTTTTT. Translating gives CASSPRQGAANEKLFF.

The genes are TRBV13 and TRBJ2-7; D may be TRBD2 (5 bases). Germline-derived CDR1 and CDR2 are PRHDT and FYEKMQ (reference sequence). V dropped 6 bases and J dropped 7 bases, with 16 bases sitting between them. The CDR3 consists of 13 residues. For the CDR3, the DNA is TGTGCCAGCAGTCGCGAGGGTCGTAGTGAGCAGTACTTC. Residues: CASSREGRSEQYF.

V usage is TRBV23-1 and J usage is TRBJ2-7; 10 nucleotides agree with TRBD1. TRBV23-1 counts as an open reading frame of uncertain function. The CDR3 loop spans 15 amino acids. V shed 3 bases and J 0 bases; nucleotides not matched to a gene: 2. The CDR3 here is CASSQRTGGSYEQYF. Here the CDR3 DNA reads TGCGCCAGCAGTCAGAGGACAGGGGGCTCCTACGAGCAGTACTTC.

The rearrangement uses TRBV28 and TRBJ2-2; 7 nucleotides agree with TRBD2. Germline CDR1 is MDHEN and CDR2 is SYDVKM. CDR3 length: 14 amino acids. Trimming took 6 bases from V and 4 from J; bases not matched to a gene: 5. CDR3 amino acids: CASSSPGGTGELFF. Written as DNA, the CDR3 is TGTGCCAGCAGCTCGCCGGGAGGCACCGGGGAGCTGTTTTTT. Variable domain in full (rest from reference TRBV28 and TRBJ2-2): DVKVTQSSRYLVKRTGEKVFLECVQDMDHENMFWYRQDPGLGLRLIYFSYDVKMKEKGDIPEGYSVSREKKERFSLILESASTNQTSMYLCASSSPGGTGELFFGEGSRLTVL.

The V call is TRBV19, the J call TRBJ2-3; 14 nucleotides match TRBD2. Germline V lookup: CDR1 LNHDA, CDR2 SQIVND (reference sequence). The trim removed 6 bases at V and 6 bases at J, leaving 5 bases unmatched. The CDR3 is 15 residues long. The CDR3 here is CASSRTSGGLDTQYF. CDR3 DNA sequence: TGTGCCAGTAGCCGGACTAGCGGGGGGTTGGATACGCAGTATTTT.

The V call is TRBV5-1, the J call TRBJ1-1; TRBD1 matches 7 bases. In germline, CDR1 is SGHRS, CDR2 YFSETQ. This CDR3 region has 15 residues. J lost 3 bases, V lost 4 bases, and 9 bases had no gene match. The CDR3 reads CASSATGVRDTEAFF. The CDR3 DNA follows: TGCGCCAGCAGCGCCACAGGGGTCCGGGACACTGAAGCTTTCTTT.

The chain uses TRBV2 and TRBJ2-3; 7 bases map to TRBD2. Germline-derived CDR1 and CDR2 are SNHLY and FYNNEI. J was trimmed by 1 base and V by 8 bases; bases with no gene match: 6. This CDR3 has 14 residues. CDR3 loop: CASAGLGGTDTQYF. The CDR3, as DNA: TGTGCCAGCGCAGGACTAGGGGGCACAGATACGCAGTATTTT.

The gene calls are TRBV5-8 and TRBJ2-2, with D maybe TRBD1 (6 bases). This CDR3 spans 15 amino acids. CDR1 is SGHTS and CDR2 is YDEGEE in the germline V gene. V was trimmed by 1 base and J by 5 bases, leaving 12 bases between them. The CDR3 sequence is CASSLTRGSTGELFF. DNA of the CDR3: TGTGCCAGCAGCTTGACCAGGGGAAGTACCGGGGAGCTGTTTTTT.

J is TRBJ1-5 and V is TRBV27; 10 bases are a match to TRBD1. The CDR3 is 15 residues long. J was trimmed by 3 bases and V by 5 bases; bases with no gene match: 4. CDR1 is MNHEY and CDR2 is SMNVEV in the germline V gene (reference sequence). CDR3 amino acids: CASSPDRGFNQPQHF. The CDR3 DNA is TGTGCCAGCAGTCCGGACAGGGGGTTCAATCAGCCCCAGCATTTT.

The DNA for the CDR3 is TGTGCCTGGAGTAGGACAGCCTACACTGAAGCTTTCTTT. This sequence encodes CAWSRTAYTEAFF. This chain uses TRBV30 with TRBJ1-1, with TRBD1 as a possible D gene (6 bases). V was trimmed by 2 bases and J by 3 bases, leaving 10 bases between them. This CDR3 spans 13 amino acids. Germline V lookup: CDR1 GTSNPN, CDR2 SVGIG (reference sequence).

The chain's CDR3 is CASSEFDPGGNYGYTF. The CDR3 region has the DNA TGTGCCAGCAGTGAATTCGACCCCGGGGGTAACTATGGCTACACCTTC. The rearrangement joins TRBV2 to TRBJ1-2, with D possibly matching TRBD1 (5 bases). Germline V gives CDR1 SNHLY, CDR2 FYNNEI. This CDR3 is built from 16 residues. V shed 2 bases and J shed 1 base, with 14 bases lying between them.

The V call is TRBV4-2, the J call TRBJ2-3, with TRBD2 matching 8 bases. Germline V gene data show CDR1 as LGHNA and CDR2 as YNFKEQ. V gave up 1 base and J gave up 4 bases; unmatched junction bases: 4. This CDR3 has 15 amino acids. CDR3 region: CASSQGRTSSDTQYF. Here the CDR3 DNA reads TGTGCCAGCAGCCAAGGCCGGACTAGCTCAGATACGCAGTATTTT.

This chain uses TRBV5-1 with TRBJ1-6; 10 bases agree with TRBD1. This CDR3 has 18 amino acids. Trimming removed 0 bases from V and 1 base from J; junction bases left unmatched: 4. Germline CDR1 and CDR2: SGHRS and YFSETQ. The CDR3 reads CASSLGQGAGSYNSPLHF. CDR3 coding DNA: TGCGCCAGCAGCTTGGGACAGGGGGCCGGGTCCTATAATTCACCCCTCCACTTT.

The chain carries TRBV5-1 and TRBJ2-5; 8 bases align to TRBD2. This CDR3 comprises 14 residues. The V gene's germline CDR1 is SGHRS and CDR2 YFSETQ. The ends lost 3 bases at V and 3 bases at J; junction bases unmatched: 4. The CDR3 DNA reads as TGCGCCAGCAGCTCGAGAGCGGGGGAAGAGACCCAGTACTTC. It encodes CASSSRAGEETQYF.

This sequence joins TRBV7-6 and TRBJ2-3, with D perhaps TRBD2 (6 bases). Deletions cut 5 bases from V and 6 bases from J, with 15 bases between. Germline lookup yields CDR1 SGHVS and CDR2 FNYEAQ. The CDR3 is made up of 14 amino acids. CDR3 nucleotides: TGTGCCAGCAGCCCACGCGCGGGGAGGGATACGCAGTATTTT. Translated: CASSPRAGRDTQYF.

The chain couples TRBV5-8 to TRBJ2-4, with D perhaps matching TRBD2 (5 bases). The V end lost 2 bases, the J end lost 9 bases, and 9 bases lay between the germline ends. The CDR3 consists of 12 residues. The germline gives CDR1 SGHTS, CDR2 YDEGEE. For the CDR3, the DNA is TGTGCCAGCAGCTTCGGGGTCGGCATTCAGTACTTC. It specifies CASSFGVGIQYF.

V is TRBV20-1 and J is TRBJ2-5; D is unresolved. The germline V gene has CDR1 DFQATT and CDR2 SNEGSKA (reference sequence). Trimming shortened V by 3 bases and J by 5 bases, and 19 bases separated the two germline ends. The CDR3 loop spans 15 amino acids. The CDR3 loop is CSASPVSGSGETQYF. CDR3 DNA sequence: TGCAGTGCTAGTCCAGTTAGTGGATCCGGGGAGACCCAGTACTTC.

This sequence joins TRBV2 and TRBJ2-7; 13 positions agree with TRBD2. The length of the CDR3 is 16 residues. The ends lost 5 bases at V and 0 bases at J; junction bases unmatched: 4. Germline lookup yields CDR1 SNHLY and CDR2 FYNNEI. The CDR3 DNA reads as TGTGCCAGCAGTTACGGGACTAGCGGGACCTCCTACGAGCAGTACTTC. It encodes CASSYGTSGTSYEQYF.

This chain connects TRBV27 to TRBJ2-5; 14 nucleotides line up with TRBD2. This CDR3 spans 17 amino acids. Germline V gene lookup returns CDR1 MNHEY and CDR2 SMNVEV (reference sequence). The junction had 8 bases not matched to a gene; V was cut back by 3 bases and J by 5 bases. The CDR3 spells CASSLGTSGGGSETQYF. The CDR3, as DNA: TGTGCCAGCAGTTTGGGGACTAGCGGGGGAGGGAGTGAGACCCAGTACTTC.

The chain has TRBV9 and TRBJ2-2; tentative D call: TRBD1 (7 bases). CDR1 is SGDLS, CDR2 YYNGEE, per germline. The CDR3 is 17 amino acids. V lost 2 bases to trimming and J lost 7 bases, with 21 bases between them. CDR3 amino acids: CASSVNHWTGGSGELFF. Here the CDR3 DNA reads TGTGCCAGCAGCGTCAATCACTGGACAGGAGGGAGCGGGGAGCTGTTTTTT.

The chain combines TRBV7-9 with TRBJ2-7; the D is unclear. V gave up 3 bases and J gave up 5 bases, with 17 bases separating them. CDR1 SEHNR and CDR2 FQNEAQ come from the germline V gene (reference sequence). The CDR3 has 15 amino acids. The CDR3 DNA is TGTGCCAGCAGCTTGGTCGCCCGAGGTCGGGACGAGCAGTACTTC. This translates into CASSLVARGRDEQYF.

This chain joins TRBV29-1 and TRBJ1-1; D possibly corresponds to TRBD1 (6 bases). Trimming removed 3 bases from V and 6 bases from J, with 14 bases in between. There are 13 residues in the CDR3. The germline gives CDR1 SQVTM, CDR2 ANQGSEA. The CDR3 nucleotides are TGCAGCGTTGAGGGGGCAGGGGCGGCTGAAGCTTTCTTT. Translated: CSVEGAGAAEAFF. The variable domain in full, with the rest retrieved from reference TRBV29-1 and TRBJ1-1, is SAVISQKPSRDICQRGTSLTIQCQVDSQVTMMFWYRQQPGQSLTLIATANQGSEATYESGFVIDKFPISRPNLTFSTLTVSNMSPEDSSIYLCSVEGAGAAEAFFGQGTRLTVV.

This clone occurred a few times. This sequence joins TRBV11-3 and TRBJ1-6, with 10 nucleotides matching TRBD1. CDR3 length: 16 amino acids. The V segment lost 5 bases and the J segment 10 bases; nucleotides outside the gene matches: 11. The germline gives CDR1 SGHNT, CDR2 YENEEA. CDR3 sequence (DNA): TGTGCCAGCAGCCGGGACAGGGGCGGGCCGGAATCACCCCTCCACTTT. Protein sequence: CASSRDRGGPESPLHF.

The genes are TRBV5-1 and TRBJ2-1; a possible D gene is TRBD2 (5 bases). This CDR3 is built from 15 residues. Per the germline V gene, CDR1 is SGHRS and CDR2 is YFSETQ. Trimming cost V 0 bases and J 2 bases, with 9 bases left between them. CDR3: CASSLAGNPYNEQFF. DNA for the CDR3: TGCGCCAGCAGCTTGGCCGGGAACCCCTACAATGAGCAGTTCTTC.

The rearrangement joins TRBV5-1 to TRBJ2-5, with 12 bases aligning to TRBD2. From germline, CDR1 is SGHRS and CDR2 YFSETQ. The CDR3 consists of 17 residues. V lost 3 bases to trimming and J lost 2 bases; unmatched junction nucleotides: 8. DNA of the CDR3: TGCGCCAGCAGCTCCTTCGGGACTAGCGGGCTACAAGAGACCCAGTACTTC. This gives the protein CASSSFGTSGLQETQYF.

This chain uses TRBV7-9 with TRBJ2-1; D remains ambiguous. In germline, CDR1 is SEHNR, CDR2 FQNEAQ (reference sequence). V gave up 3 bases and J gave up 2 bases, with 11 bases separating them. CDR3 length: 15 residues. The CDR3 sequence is CASSFISGTYNEQFF. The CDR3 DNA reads TGTGCCAGCAGCTTTATTTCAGGTACCTACAATGAGCAGTTCTTC.